The 27 T cell receptor beta chains below come from one sample, sequenced in a study of blood T cell repertoires in COVID-19. Profiling relied on immunoSEQ multiplex PCR, and the TCRdb table lists in-frame clones only, not all of them. This sample has approximately 350,000 clones; around 89% occur once, and the top ten carry 1% to 1.5%. Source material: peripheral blood. The receptors derive from a man between 40 and 49 years old with acute or convalescent COVID-19.

J is TRBJ2-7 and V is TRBV27, with 7 bases matching TRBD2. This CDR3 spans 19 amino acids. V was pared by 4 bases and J by 3 bases, with 21 bases of the junction left unmatched. Germline V gene lookup returns CDR1 MNHEY and CDR2 SMNVEV (reference sequence). The CDR3 DNA reads TGTGCCAGCAGTTCCCGAATGGGGGGGTTTTCGCGGTACAACTACGAGCAGTACTTC. Residues: CASSSRMGGFSRYNYEQYF.

This clone was detected once. This chain joins TRBV19 and TRBJ2-5; 7 bases align to TRBD2. The CDR3 extends over 15 amino acids. Unmatched junction bases numbered 10, after V lost 3 bases and J lost 6 bases. The germline V gene encodes CDR1 LNHDA and CDR2 SQIVND (reference sequence). The CDR3 nucleotides read TGTGCCAGTAGTATCCAAGCGGGAATGGATAAGACCCAGTACTTC. Protein: CASSIQAGMDKTQYF. Together with reference TRBV19 and TRBJ2-5, the CDR3 gives the full variable domain: DGGITQSPKYLFRKEGQNVTLSCEQNLNHDAMYWYRQDPGQGLRLIYYSQIVNDFQKGDIAEGYSVSREKKESFPLTVTSAQKNPTAFYLCASSIQAGMDKTQYFGPGTRLLVL.

J is TRBJ1-2 and V is TRBV5-6; perhaps TRBD1 as D (6 bases). Germline-derived CDR1 and CDR2 are SGHDT and YYEEEE. V lost 3 bases, J lost 7 bases, and 19 bases lay in between. The CDR3 totals 15 residues. Here the CDR3 reads CASSSPTGTAGGYTF. CDR3 coding DNA: TGTGCCAGCAGCTCGCCGACAGGAACGGCGGGTGGCTACACCTTC.

The chain employs TRBV30 and TRBJ2-1; 7 nucleotides line up with TRBD2. Germline values: CDR1 GTSNPN, CDR2 SVGIG (reference sequence). V shed 2 bases and J 0 bases; nucleotides not matched to a gene: 4. The length of the CDR3 is 15 residues. The CDR3 region is CAWSTGGSSYNEQFF. The CDR3 bases are TGTGCCTGGAGTACGGGGGGAAGCTCCTACAATGAGCAGTTCTTC.

This clone has a single count. The chain links TRBV27 to TRBJ2-7, with D perhaps TRBD2 (5 bases). Germline V gene data show CDR1 as MNHEY and CDR2 as SMNVEV (reference sequence). The CDR3 covers 15 residues. V was cut by 4 bases and J by 5 bases, with 18 bases left in between. CDR3 region: CASSSHGRAINEQYF. CDR3 DNA: TGTGCCAGCAGTTCCCATGGGCGGGCGATCAACGAGCAGTACTTC.

This chain links TRBV19 with TRBJ2-7; D might be TRBD1 (5 bases). The CDR3 is 11 residues long. With 4 bases removed from V and 5 bases from J, the gap between germline ends came to 6 bases. Germline CDR1 is LNHDA and CDR2 is SQIVND (reference sequence). In DNA form, the CDR3 reads TGTGCCAGTAGTACGGACAACGAGCAGTACTTC. Its protein product is CASSTDNEQYF.

The chain links TRBV19 to TRBJ2-3; a possible D gene is TRBD2 (5 bases). The CDR3 is made up of 15 amino acids. CDR1 and CDR2 from the germline V gene are LNHDA and SQIVND (reference sequence). The V and J ends lost 5 bases and 0 bases respectively, with 12 bases between them. CDR3 DNA sequence: TGTGCCAGTAGTCCTAGCTGGCCTAGCACAGATACGCAGTATTTT. This encodes CASSPSWPSTDTQYF.

This clone is a singleton in its sample. V gene TRBV5-1 combines with J gene TRBJ1-4; 8 bases fit TRBD1. This CDR3 region has 15 residues. Trimming cost V 0 bases and J 7 bases; bases outside gene matches: 5. Germline loops: CDR1 SGHRS, CDR2 YFSETQ. The CDR3 region has the DNA TGCGCCAGCAGCTTGGGGGGACAGGCTCGTGAAAAACTGTTTTTT. This translates into CASSLGGQAREKLFF.

V is TRBV6-5 and J is TRBJ1-5, with D tentatively TRBD1 (6 bases). The germline V gene has CDR1 MNHEY and CDR2 SVGAGI. V was trimmed by 7 bases and J by 7 bases, leaving 17 bases between them. This CDR3 spans 14 amino acids. CDR3 protein: CASTPAPQGQPQHF. CDR3 sequence (DNA): TGTGCCAGCACCCCGGCCCCACAGGGACAGCCCCAGCATTTT.

The DNA for the CDR3 is TGTGCCAGCAGCCCCTTTGGCGGGGCCAACGTCCTGACTTTC. Its translation: CASSPFGGANVLTF. The chain is built from TRBV27 and TRBJ2-6; D uncertain. V dropped 6 bases and J dropped 4 bases, with 10 bases sitting between them. Germline V CDR1 and CDR2: MNHEY, SMNVEV (reference sequence). There are 14 residues in the CDR3. The complete variable domain, with remaining parts taken from reference TRBV27 and TRBJ2-6, reads EAQVTQNPRYLITVTGKKLTVTCSQNMNHEYMSWYRQDPGLGLRQIYYSMNVEVTDKGDVPEGYKVSRKEKRNFPLILESPSPNQTSLYFCASSPFGGANVLTFGAGSRLTVL.

The V and J genes are TRBV4-3 and TRBJ1-1; 8 bases map to TRBD1. Germline V gives CDR1 LGHNA, CDR2 YSLEER. Losses at the gene ends were 3 bases for V and 3 bases for J; bases not matched to a gene: 3. This CDR3 is 14 amino acids long. This CDR3 is CASSQQTGDTEAFF. The DNA of the CDR3 is TGCGCCAGCAGCCAGCAGACAGGGGACACTGAAGCTTTCTTT.

This clone was recorded a few times. V usage is TRBV5-6 and J usage is TRBJ2-7; D remains unclear. Per germline, CDR1 SGHDT and CDR2 YYEEEE. The CDR3 loop spans 12 amino acids. V dropped 0 bases and J dropped 6 bases, with 7 bases sitting between them. The CDR3 DNA follows: TGTGCCAGCAGCTTGGGCGCTTCCGAGCAGTACTTC. Residues: CASSLGASEQYF.

Notes on this clone: Other DNA sequences within the sample encode an identical CDR3. The genes are TRBV7-2 and TRBJ2-3; D call uncertain. Trimming cost V 1 base and J 3 bases, with 8 bases left between them. Germline V CDR1 and CDR2: SGHTA, FQGNSA. The CDR3 has 14 residues. Here the CDR3 DNA reads TGTGCCAGCAGCTTAGATCGGAGTACAGATACGCAGTATTTT. Translating it yields CASSLDRSTDTQYF.

This clone was recorded only once. The rearrangement links TRBV10-3 to TRBJ1-1; TRBD1 agrees at 8 bases. The V gene's germline CDR1 is ENHRY and CDR2 SYGVKD. This CDR3 is built from 14 residues. J lost 4 bases, V lost 7 bases, and 8 bases had no gene match. CDR3 sequence: CAINSPDRVTEAFF. The CDR3 DNA reads TGTGCCATCAATAGCCCGGACAGGGTCACTGAAGCTTTCTTT.

J is TRBJ2-7 and V is TRBV6-5; 10 bases align to TRBD2. In germline, CDR1 is MNHEY, CDR2 SVGAGI. J lost 1 base, V lost 4 bases, and 4 bases had no gene match. This CDR3 region has 15 residues. The CDR3 sequence is CASSLAGGGSYEQYF. CDR3 sequence (DNA): TGTGCCAGCAGTTTAGCGGGAGGAGGTTCCTACGAGCAGTACTTC.

This clone was observed once. The rearrangement uses TRBV27 and TRBJ1-6; the match to TRBD1 covers 7 bases. Trimming at V came to 5 bases and at J to 5 bases, leaving 9 bases not matched to a gene. The CDR3 extends over 16 amino acids. CDR1 is MNHEY and CDR2 is SMNVEV in the germline V gene (reference sequence). CDR3 in DNA: TGTGCCAGCAGTCTCCTGGACAGGTTACATAATTCACCCCTCCACTTT. As protein: CASSLLDRLHNSPLHF.

The chain is built from TRBV6-2 or TRBV6-3 and TRBJ2-7; a possible D gene is TRBD2 (6 bases). In germline, CDR1 is MNHEY, CDR2 SVGEGT. The CDR3 extends over 16 amino acids. V was cut by 2 bases and J by 2 bases, with 16 bases left in between. The CDR3 region has the DNA TGTGCCAGCAGTTACCCGCCGGGACTGGATACCTACGAGCAGTACTTC. Residues: CASSYPPGLDTYEQYF.

The chain uses TRBV28 and TRBJ1-4; no firm D call. The CDR3 runs 14 residues. Germline V gene data show CDR1 as MDHEN and CDR2 as SYDVKM. V was pared by 5 bases and J by 5 bases, with 12 bases between. The CDR3 protein is CASSQGDLNEKLFF. CDR3 DNA: TGTGCCAGCAGTCAAGGAGATTTAAATGAAAAACTGTTTTTT. The full variable domain, with the rest looked up from reference TRBV28 and TRBJ1-4, is DVKVTQSSRYLVKRTGEKVFLECVQDMDHENMFWYRQDPGLGLRLIYFSYDVKMKEKGDIPEGYSVSREKKERFSLILESASTNQTSMYLCASSQGDLNEKLFFGSGTQLSVL.

The V call is TRBV4-3, the J call TRBJ2-7, with unresolved D. V lost 3 bases and J 6 bases, leaving 18 bases between the germline ends. The CDR3 sequence is 15 residues long. Germline V gene sequence: CDR1 LGHNA, CDR2 YSLEER. In DNA, the CDR3 is TGCGCCAGCAGCCAGGCCCCAGCCCAGGCCGCCGAGCAGTACTTC. Protein sequence: CASSQAPAQAAEQYF.

The chain joins TRBV5-5 to TRBJ1-2; D is unclear. V was cut by 0 bases and J by 4 bases, with 10 bases left in between. From germline, CDR1 is SGHKS and CDR2 YYEKEE (reference sequence). This CDR3 comprises 14 residues. This CDR3 reads CASSLDVGFYGYTF. Here the CDR3 DNA reads TGTGCCAGCAGCTTGGACGTGGGCTTCTATGGCTACACCTTC.

The V call is TRBV4-3, the J call TRBJ1-5; D call uncertain. The CDR3 has 13 residues. V lost 0 bases and J lost 6, with 6 bases in between. Germline-derived CDR1 and CDR2 are LGHNA and YSLEER. CDR3 sequence reads: CASSQDSFQPQHF. In nucleotides, the CDR3 is TGCGCCAGCAGCCAAGATAGTTTTCAGCCCCAGCATTTT.

The chain uses TRBV28 and TRBJ1-6; 12 bases match TRBD1. This CDR3 is 18 amino acids long. J was trimmed by 7 bases and V by 5 bases; bases with no gene match: 12. Germline CDR1 is MDHEN and CDR2 is SYDVKM. Written as DNA, the CDR3 is TGTGCCAGCAGTCTTCTACCGGGACAGGGGGCGTTCAATTCACCCCTCCACTTT. It specifies CASSLLPGQGAFNSPLHF.

The chain links TRBV7-8 to TRBJ1-6, with D perhaps matching TRBD1 (6 bases). The CDR3 runs to 17 residues. Germline V gene data show CDR1 as SGHVS and CDR2 as FQNEAQ. The ends were cut back, 1 base at V and 6 bases at J, with 16 bases in the middle. CDR3 DNA sequence: TGTGCCAGCAGCTTAGAGGGCAGGGGATTTTTTAATTCACCCCTCCACTTT. Its translation: CASSLEGRGFFNSPLHF.

This clone has more than one count but fewer than ten. V and J are TRBV7-3 and TRBJ2-5; 7 bases agree with TRBD1. The V gene's germline CDR1 is SGHTA and CDR2 FQGTGA. This CDR3 has 13 residues. J gave up 5 bases and V 5 bases, and 5 bases lay outside the gene matches. CDR3 sequence: CASSRGQSETQYF. CDR3 bases: TGTGCCAGCAGCCGGGGACAGTCGGAGACCCAGTACTTC.

The chain employs TRBV28 and TRBJ1-2; D remains unclear. The CDR3 has 14 residues. Trimming left V 5 bases short and J 3 bases short, with 13 bases between. The V gene's germline CDR1 is MDHEN and CDR2 SYDVKM. The CDR3 spells CASSNEGGYYGYTF. The CDR3 nucleotides read TGTGCCAGCAGTAACGAAGGAGGGTACTATGGCTACACCTTC.

The V gene is TRBV7-2, the J gene TRBJ2-7, with TRBD1 matching 8 bases. CDR1 is SGHTA, CDR2 FQGNSA, per germline. The CDR3 is 16 amino acids. V gave up 5 bases and J gave up 4 bases; unmatched junction bases: 13. The CDR3 coding sequence is TGTGCCAGCAGCGACAAAACAGGGGGTAGGAGTTACGAGCAGTACTTC. Protein: CASSDKTGGRSYEQYF.

This chain links TRBV7-9 with TRBJ1-6, with 9 bases identical to TRBD1. In germline, CDR1 is SEHNR, CDR2 FQNEAQ (reference sequence). The CDR3 is 13 amino acids. J was trimmed by 9 bases and V by 5 bases; bases with no gene match: 2. The CDR3 DNA is TGTGCCAGCAGCCCGGGACAGGGTTCACCCCTCCACTTT. Translated, it gives CASSPGQGSPLHF.